The next 11 T cell receptor beta chains were all read from a single sample in a study of CD4+ T cells in melanoma. Sequencing was performed with immunoSEQ multiplex PCR; in TCRdb, only in-frame clones are kept and a portion is missing. The sample holds about 50,000 clones, nearly 90% seen once. Sequences were obtained from peripheral blood. The receptors originated from a human donor with melanoma.

The gene calls are TRBV28 and TRBJ1-4; maybe TRBD1 (5 bases). V gave up 8 bases and J gave up 0 bases, with 10 bases separating them. There are 14 residues in the CDR3. Germline CDR1 is MDHEN and CDR2 is SYDVKM. The DNA for the CDR3 is TGTGCCAGCGGGGGGGGTGCAACTAATGAAAAACTGTTTTTT. Protein: CASGGGATNEKLFF.

The V call is TRBV5-4, the J call TRBJ2-5; D is possibly TRBD1 or TRBD2 (6 bases each). The J call is doubtful: the DNA matches TRBJ2-7 better. The germline V gene has CDR1 SGHNT and CDR2 YYREEE (reference sequence). The CDR3 runs to 15 residues. The CDR3 DNA sequence: TGTGCCAGCAGCTTCCCGGGGGCCCCACCTGGCGAGCAGTACTTC. Translating gives CASSFPGAPPGEQYF.

This clone was seen only a few times. The V call is TRBV11-2, the J call TRBJ1-6, with D possibly being TRBD1 (5 bases). The V and J ends lost 1 base and 9 bases respectively, with 13 bases between them. Germline V gives CDR1 SGHAT, CDR2 FQNNGV. The CDR3 sequence is 15 residues long. The CDR3, as DNA: TGTGCCAGCAGCTTAGCCCCATTAGGGGTTTCACCCCTCCACTTT. It translates to CASSLAPLGVSPLHF.

This clone is large within its sample. This chain uses TRBV7-8 with TRBJ2-7, with D uncertain. V lost 5 bases, J lost 2 bases, and 13 bases lay in between. CDR1 is SGHVS and CDR2 is FQNEAQ in the germline V gene. This CDR3 comprises 14 residues. In nucleotides, the CDR3 is TGTGCCAGCAGCACCCAGACCGGAACCTACGAGCAGTACTTC. It is translated as CASSTQTGTYEQYF.

The chain uses TRBV28 and TRBJ1-6, with D possibly being TRBD1 (5 bases). V lost 3 bases and J 8 bases, leaving 11 bases between the germline ends. Germline V gives CDR1 MDHEN, CDR2 SYDVKM. This CDR3 region has 14 residues. In nucleotides, the CDR3 is TGTGCCAGCAGTTTGATCGGGGACGATTCACCCCTCCACTTT. Residues: CASSLIGDDSPLHF.

The J gene is TRBJ2-5, the V gene TRBV19; 12 bases fit TRBD2. Germline V gene lookup returns CDR1 LNHDA and CDR2 SQIVND (reference sequence). The CDR3 consists of 15 residues. After removal of 6 bases from V and 2 bases from J, the junction contained 4 bases not matched to a gene. The CDR3 DNA reads TGTGCCAGTAGCTACCTAGCGGGGGGGCAAGAGACCCAGTACTTC. Translation: CASSYLAGGQETQYF. Full variable domain (outside the CDR3, taken from reference TRBV19 and TRBJ2-5): DGGITQSPKYLFRKEGQNVTLSCEQNLNHDAMYWYRQDPGQGLRLIYYSQIVNDFQKGDIAEGYSVSREKKESFPLTVTSAQKNPTAFYLCASSYLAGGQETQYFGPGTRLLVL.

This CDR3 reads CASSLWGYEQYF. CDR3 in DNA: TGTGCCAGCAGCTTGTGGGGTTACGAGCAGTACTTC. The V call is TRBV5-6, the J call TRBJ2-7; D is unresolved. The CDR3 is 12 residues long. The ends were cut back, 1 base at V and 4 bases at J, with 6 bases in the middle. CDR1 and CDR2 (germline): SGHDT, YYEEEE.

CDR3 coding DNA: TGTGCCAGCAGTTATGCTCGGGCTGAAGGTGTCGAAAAACTGTTTTTT. Protein sequence: CASSYARAEGVEKLFF. V gene TRBV27 combines with J gene TRBJ1-4; D not certain. Germline CDR1 reads MNHEY; CDR2 reads SMNVEV (reference sequence). Trimming cost V 4 bases and J 8 bases, with 20 bases left between them. This CDR3 contains 16 residues.

The chain is built from TRBV29-1 and TRBJ2-3, with D possibly being TRBD1 (6 bases). Trimming cost V 3 bases and J 2 bases, with 9 bases left between them. The germline CDR1 and CDR2 sequences are SQVTM and ANQGSEA. The length of the CDR3 is 13 residues. The CDR3 protein is CSVDRTATDTQYF. For the CDR3, the DNA is TGCAGCGTTGATAGGACAGCCACAGATACGCAGTATTTT.

DNA of the CDR3: TGTGCCAGCTCACCCTCCAGGGATAGCAATCAGCCCCAGCATTTT. Its translation is CASSPSRDSNQPQHF. This chain links TRBV18 with TRBJ1-5, with a tentative D call TRBD1 (5 bases). V shed 3 bases and J shed 0 bases, with 9 bases lying between them. The germline gives CDR1 KGHSH, CDR2 LQKENI. The CDR3 runs to 15 residues.

This clone was recorded once. V is TRBV18 and J is TRBJ1-3; D is ambiguous. Germline CDR1 KGHSH, CDR2 LQKENI. The CDR3 length is 18 residues. V was shortened by 0 bases and J by 3 bases, with 18 bases between the two germline ends. CDR3 nucleotide sequence: TGTGCCAGCTCACCACCACAACCTTTTGCGGGGAATGGAAACACCATATATTTT. This translates into CASSPPQPFAGNGNTIYF.